Each of the 19 T cell receptor beta chains below was sequenced from the same sample in a study of blood T cells in healthy people across ages. Primed by a sample-barcoded 5' primer and a J-beta primer mix, a second PCR proceeded for about 6 to 12 cycles. TCRdb passed the 5' RACE reads through MiXCR, listing each CDR3 protein once. The table has some 1.8 million distinct CDR3 sequences, around 42% seen once. Sequenced sample: blood. The receptors come from a human donor in good health.

The chain carries TRBV30 and TRBJ2-3; D not certain. The CDR3 covers 13 residues. V was shortened by 4 bases and J by 2 bases, with 10 bases between the two germline ends. Germline assignment: CDR1 GTSNPN and CDR2 SVGIG (reference sequence). For the CDR3, the DNA is TGTGCCTGGACTAAGGGAAACACAGATACGCAGTATTTT. Translated, it gives CAWTKGNTDTQYF.

The CDR3 bases are TGCAGCGTTGATTTGGGGCCGGCGGGAGGCTACACCTTC. Encoded protein: CSVDLGPAGGYTF. The chain has TRBV29-1 and TRBJ1-2; TRBD1 might be the D (5 bases). V gave up 3 bases and J gave up 8 bases, with 16 bases separating them. Germline V gene sequence: CDR1 SQVTM, CDR2 ANQGSEA. The CDR3 covers 13 residues. Filled out from reference TRBV29-1 and TRBJ1-2, the complete variable domain reads SAVISQKPSRDICQRGTSLTIQCQVDSQVTMMFWYRQQPGQSLTLIATANQGSEATYESGFVIDKFPISRPNLTFSTLTVSNMSPEDSSIYLCSVDLGPAGGYTFGSGTRLTVV.

The chain couples TRBV5-1 to TRBJ2-3; 10 positions match TRBD2. The V segment lost 4 bases and the J segment 4 bases; nucleotides outside the gene matches: 6. The CDR3 sequence is 15 residues long. Germline V lookup: CDR1 SGHRS, CDR2 YFSETQ. CDR3 amino acids: CASSTTSGSADTQYF. The CDR3 coding sequence is TGCGCCAGCAGCACGACTAGCGGGTCTGCAGATACGCAGTATTTT.

This clonotype was seen more than once but under ten times. This chain connects TRBV20-1 to TRBJ2-1, with a possible D match to TRBD2 (5 bases). CDR1 is DFQATT, CDR2 SNEGSKA, per germline (reference sequence). This CDR3 is 13 amino acids long. Trimming cost V 6 bases and J 2 bases, with 11 bases left between them. CDR3 region: CSADKEAYNEQFF. As DNA, the CDR3 is TGCAGTGCCGATAAGGAGGCCTACAATGAGCAGTTCTTC.

This clonotype has at least ten counts. The V call is TRBV7-2, the J call TRBJ1-1, with 9 positions matching TRBD1. The CDR3 has 14 amino acids. Per germline, CDR1 SGHTA and CDR2 FQGNSA. Losses at the gene ends were 1 base for V and 4 bases for J; bases not matched to a gene: 1. The CDR3 sequence is CASSLGTGVTEAFF. In DNA form, the CDR3 reads TGTGCCAGCAGCTTAGGGACAGGGGTCACTGAAGCTTTCTTT.

The rearrangement uses TRBV20-1 and TRBJ2-3; D may match TRBD1 or TRBD2 (5 bases each). In germline, CDR1 is DFQATT, CDR2 SNEGSKA (reference sequence). The CDR3 totals 15 residues. V was clipped by 3 bases and J by 0 bases, with 13 bases between them. The DNA of the CDR3 is TGCAGTGCTAGTACGCCGGGGCCTAGCACAGATACGCAGTATTTT. Protein sequence: CSASTPGPSTDTQYF.

A few counts support this clonotype. The genes are TRBV5-1 and TRBJ1-4; no clear D. The ends were cut back, 0 bases at V and 7 bases at J, with 10 bases in the middle. The CDR3 consists of 14 residues. Germline V lookup: CDR1 SGHRS, CDR2 YFSETQ. The CDR3: CASSLDLLGEKLFF. Here the CDR3 DNA reads TGCGCCAGCAGCTTGGATCTTCTGGGTGAAAAACTGTTTTTT.

CDR3 in amino acids: CSAQSTGTGYTF. Here the CDR3 DNA reads TGCAGTGCCCAATCCACAGGGACTGGCTACACCTTC. V usage is TRBV20-1 and J usage is TRBJ1-2; perhaps TRBD1 as D (6 bases). The CDR3 spans 12 residues. The germline V gene encodes CDR1 DFQATT and CDR2 SNEGSKA (reference sequence). Deletions cut 6 bases from V and 7 bases from J, with 15 bases between.

The V call is TRBV27, the J call TRBJ1-1, with D perhaps TRBD1 (6 bases). CDR3 length: 13 amino acids. Germline CDR1 and CDR2: MNHEY and SMNVEV (reference sequence). Trimming cost V 2 bases and J 7 bases, with 11 bases left between them. CDR3 region: CASSLNRDLEAFF. The CDR3 region has the DNA TGTGCCAGCAGTTTAAACAGGGACCTTGAAGCTTTCTTT.

The gene calls are TRBV12-3 or TRBV12-4 and TRBJ1-2; no firm D call. The CDR3 runs 15 residues. Trimming removed 5 bases from V and 4 bases from J, with 17 bases in between. CDR3 DNA sequence: TGTGCCAGCAGTCCCCCTTTGGCGGGAACCTATGGCTACACCTTC. Amino acid sequence: CASSPPLAGTYGYTF.

As to this clonotype: The junction departs from the called germline gene at one end, perhaps through a read error. The chain has TRBV25-1 and TRBJ1-2; D is possibly TRBD1 (5 bases). This CDR3 comprises 13 residues. Germline assignment: CDR1 MGHDK and CDR2 SYGVNS. CDR3 coding DNA: TGCGCCAGCAGGGATACCGACACTTCGCCTTACACCTTC. Translation: CASRDTDTSPYTF.

In this sample, this clonotype turned up many times. V usage is TRBV4-3 and J usage is TRBJ2-1, with 14 bases that match TRBD2. Trimming cost V 1 base and J 3 bases; bases outside gene matches: 5. The length of the CDR3 is 18 residues. Germline CDR1 is LGHNA and CDR2 is YSLEER. CDR3 DNA: TGCGCCAGCAGCCAAGGAAGGGGACTAGCGGGGGTCTACAATGAGCAGTTCTTC. It translates to CASSQGRGLAGVYNEQFF.

This clonotype has just a few counts. In DNA, the CDR3 is TGTGCCAGCATCTCCGCGTTTGGTGTGGGAGGGGCCTCCGAGCAGTACTTC. It translates to CASISAFGVGGASEQYF. The chain is built from TRBV28 and TRBJ2-4, with TRBD2 identical over 7 bases. The J call may be incorrect, as the DNA end agrees better with TRBJ2-7. Germline values: CDR1 MDHEN, CDR2 SYDVKM. This CDR3 has 17 amino acids.

The chain joins TRBV2 to TRBJ2-1, with TRBD2 as a possible D gene (6 bases). Germline CDR1 and CDR2: SNHLY and FYNNEI. V was trimmed by 5 bases and J by 3 bases, leaving 20 bases between them. The CDR3 runs to 17 residues. The CDR3 DNA reads TGTGCCAGCAGTTTGACCGCGGCGGGGCCACTCTACAATGAGCAGTTCTTC. Translation: CASSLTAAGPLYNEQFF.

On this clonotype itself: Without the conserved terminal phenylalanine or tryptophan, this CDR3 likely stems from a read error. The chain has TRBV20-1 and TRBJ1-2, with no clear D. With 6 bases removed from V and 0 bases from J, the gap between germline ends came to 11 bases. The CDR3 runs to 13 residues. Per the germline V gene, CDR1 is DFQATT and CDR2 is SNEGSKA (reference sequence). This CDR3 reads CSALTRANYGYTV. In nucleotides, the CDR3 is TGCAGTGCCCTGACGAGAGCTAACTATGGCTACACCGTC.

This clonotype was seen a few times. The chain employs TRBV3-1 and TRBJ2-3, with D hard to call. CDR1 and CDR2 (germline): LGHDT, YNNKEL (reference sequence). The CDR3 is 11 residues long. V dropped 2 bases and J dropped 6 bases, with 3 bases sitting between them. CDR3 nucleotides: TGTGCCAGCAGCCAATGGGATACGCAGTATTTT. It yields the protein CASSQWDTQYF.

This clonotype was seen more than once but under ten times. This rearrangement joins TRBV12-3 or TRBV12-4 to TRBJ2-2; D may be TRBD1 (5 bases). The CDR3 consists of 14 residues. V was shortened by 2 bases and J by 5 bases, with 9 bases between the two germline ends. The CDR3 nucleotides are TGTGCCAGCAGTTTACTCCAGGGAACCGGGGAGCTGTTTTTT. Its translation: CASSLLQGTGELFF.

In its sample, this clonotype was seen a few times. The chain links TRBV15 to TRBJ1-4; possibly TRBD1 for D (5 bases). This CDR3 has 15 residues. V shed 5 bases and J shed 3 bases, with 13 bases lying between them. Per the germline V gene, CDR1 is LNHNV and CDR2 is YYDKDF (reference sequence). CDR3 region: CATSLLRGANEKLFF. The DNA for the CDR3 is TGTGCCACCAGCCTCCTTCGGGGGGCTAATGAAAAACTGTTTTTT.

The rearrangement uses TRBV6-2 or TRBV6-3 and TRBJ1-1; no clear D. CDR1 and CDR2 from the germline V gene are MNHEY and SVGEGT. The V end was cut by 6 bases, the J end by 5 bases, with 10 bases between. The CDR3 is 12 amino acids. As DNA, the CDR3 is TGTGCCAGCAGCCGCCTTAGGACTGAAGCTTTCTTT. The encoded protein is CASSRLRTEAFF.